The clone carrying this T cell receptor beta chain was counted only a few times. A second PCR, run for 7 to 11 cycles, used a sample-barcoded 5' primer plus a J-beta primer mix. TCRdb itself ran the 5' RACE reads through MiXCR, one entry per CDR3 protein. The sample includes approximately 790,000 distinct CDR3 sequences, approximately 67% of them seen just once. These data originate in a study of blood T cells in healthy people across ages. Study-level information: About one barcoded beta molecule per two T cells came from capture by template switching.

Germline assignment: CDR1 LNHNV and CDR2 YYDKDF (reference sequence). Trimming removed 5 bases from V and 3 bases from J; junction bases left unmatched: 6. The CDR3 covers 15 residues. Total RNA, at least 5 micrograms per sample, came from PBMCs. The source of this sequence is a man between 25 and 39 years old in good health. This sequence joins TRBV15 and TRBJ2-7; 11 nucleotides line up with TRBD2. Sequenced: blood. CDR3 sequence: CATSGGTSGFYEQYF. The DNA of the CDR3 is TGTGCCACCAGCGGAGGGACTAGCGGATTCTACGAGCAGTACTTC.